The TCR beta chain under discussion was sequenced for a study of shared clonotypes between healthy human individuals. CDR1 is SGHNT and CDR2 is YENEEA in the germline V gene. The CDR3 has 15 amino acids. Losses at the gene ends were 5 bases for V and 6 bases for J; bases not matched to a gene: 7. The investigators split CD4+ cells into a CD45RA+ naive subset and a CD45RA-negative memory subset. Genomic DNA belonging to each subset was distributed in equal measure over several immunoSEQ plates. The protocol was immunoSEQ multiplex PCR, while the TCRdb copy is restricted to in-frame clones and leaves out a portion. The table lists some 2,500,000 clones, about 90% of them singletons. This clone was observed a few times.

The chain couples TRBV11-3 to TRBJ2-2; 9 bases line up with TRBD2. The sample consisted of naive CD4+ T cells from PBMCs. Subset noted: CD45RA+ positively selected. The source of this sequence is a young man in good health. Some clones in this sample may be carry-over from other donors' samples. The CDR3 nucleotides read TGTGCCAGCAGCGGCTGGGCGGGAGGGCCCGGGGAGCTGTTTTTT. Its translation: CASSGWAGGPGELFF.